This entry features one T cell receptor (beta chain) sequence. In the authors' workflow: Reference gene primer amplification yielded estimated nucleated cell counts. Produced via immunoSEQ multiplex PCR; TCRdb's table is partial and in-frame only. Clone size and the V and J calls come from that table; the DNA yielded D and trimming. In the table there are about 33,000 clones, 88% of which are singletons. This sample is drawn from a study of blood T cell repertoires in COVID-19. Study-wide background: The United States, Italy and Spain were the sources of the acute and convalescent COVID-19 samples. PBMCs, B-cell-depleted T cells, or T cells provided the cDNA or gDNA that made up the material.

Germline V CDR1 and CDR2: SGHNT, YENEEA. Deletions cut 1 base from V and 1 base from J, with 4 bases between. The CDR3 runs to 13 residues. The sequencing input was peripheral blood. The rearrangement links TRBV11-3 to TRBJ2-5; D call uncertain. The sequence was collected from a human donor in a cohort sampled during active COVID-19. CDR3 sequence reads: CASSLGSQETQYF. The CDR3 DNA sequence: TGTGCCAGCAGCTTAGGGAGCCAAGAGACCCAGTACTTC.